The 17 T cell receptor beta chains below come from one sample, sequenced in a study of cytomegalovirus exposure and HLA in healthy donors. Vbeta (60) and Jbeta (13) primers were used in the PCR. Some clones are missing from TCRdb's copy, which holds only in-frame ones; the method was immunoSEQ multiplex PCR. The sample comprises about 130,000 clones, approximately 70% of which are singletons, and approximately 1.6% rests with the top ten. Sequencing input: PBMCs. Source of these receptors: a human donor in good health.

This chain uses TRBV15 with TRBJ2-3; D might be TRBD2 (6 bases). Germline lookup yields CDR1 LNHNV and CDR2 YYDKDF (reference sequence). The V end lost 7 bases, the J end lost 4 bases, and 21 bases lay between the germline ends. The CDR3 contains 16 residues. The CDR3 here is CATNHILAWGADTQYF. The CDR3 DNA sequence: TGTGCCACCAATCACATCCTAGCGTGGGGTGCAGATACGCAGTATTTT.

CDR3 DNA sequence: TGTGCCAGCAGTGAGGACAGGGACACCGGGGAGCTGTTTTTT. This encodes CASSEDRDTGELFF. The chain employs TRBV6-5 and TRBJ2-2; TRBD1 matches 8 bases. The V gene end was trimmed by 5 bases and the J gene end by 3 bases; junction bases not matched to a gene: 2. This CDR3 spans 14 amino acids. CDR1 and CDR2 from the germline V gene are MNHEY and SVGAGI.

This clone was seen only a few times. V and J are TRBV7-6 and TRBJ2-7; 11 nucleotides line up with TRBD2. Germline loops: CDR1 SGHVS, CDR2 FNYEAQ. The CDR3 extends over 14 amino acids. J gave up 6 bases and V 4 bases, and 5 bases lay outside the gene matches. CDR3 in amino acids: CASSSPTSGVEQYF. The CDR3 DNA sequence: TGTGCCAGCAGCTCCCCGACTAGCGGGGTCGAGCAGTACTTC.

The gene calls are TRBV11-3 and TRBJ2-5; unclear D gene. Germline V CDR1 and CDR2: SGHNT, YENEEA. The CDR3 is 14 amino acids. The V and J ends lost 1 base and 4 bases respectively, with 10 bases between them. CDR3 sequence (DNA): TGTGCCAGCAGCTTAGTAAGGAGTGGAGAGACCCAGTACTTC. Amino acid sequence: CASSLVRSGETQYF. Variable domain in full (rest from reference TRBV11-3 and TRBJ2-5): EAGVVQSPRYKIIEKKQPVAFWCNPISGHNTLYWYLQNLGQGPELLIRYENEEAVDDSQLPKDRFSAERLKGVDSTLKIQPAELGDSAVYLCASSLVRSGETQYFGPGTRLLVL.

This clone was detected a few times. This chain uses TRBV6-6 with TRBJ1-2, with TRBD1 as a possible D gene (5 bases). Trimming stripped 2 bases from V and 6 bases from J, with 16 bases between. Germline CDR1 MNHNY, CDR2 SVGAGI (reference sequence). There are 15 residues in the CDR3. The chain's CDR3 is CASSYAPGGRDGYTF. CDR3 in DNA: TGTGCCAGCAGTTACGCCCCGGGGGGGAGGGATGGCTACACCTTC.

This clone was seen a few times. This chain connects TRBV14 to TRBJ2-3, with D possibly matching TRBD1 (5 bases). The ends were cut back, 5 bases at V and 6 bases at J, with 12 bases in the middle. The CDR3 totals 13 residues. From germline, CDR1 is SGHDN and CDR2 FVKESK. The CDR3 here is CASSSPGFDTQYF. In DNA form, the CDR3 reads TGTGCCAGCAGCTCCCCAGGGTTCGATACGCAGTATTTT.

This clone was seen a handful of times. The V gene is TRBV5-6, the J gene TRBJ2-2; 9 nucleotides align to TRBD2. CDR3 length: 15 amino acids. Germline V lookup: CDR1 SGHDT, CDR2 YYEEEE. Trimming cost V 2 bases and J 4 bases; bases outside gene matches: 3. Here the CDR3 DNA reads TGTGCCAGCAGCTTCATTAGCGGGGGCACCGGGGAGCTGTTTTTT. It specifies CASSFISGGTGELFF.

This clone showed up just a few times. This chain connects TRBV18 to TRBJ2-2, with D uncertain. The CDR3 has 15 residues. V was cut by 1 base and J by 3 bases, with 9 bases left in between. CDR1 KGHSH and CDR2 LQKENI come from the germline V gene. The chain's CDR3 is CASSPREGDTGELFF. CDR3 in DNA: TGTGCCAGCTCACCACGTGAAGGAGACACCGGGGAGCTGTTTTTT.

On this clone itself: The same CDR3 is also encoded by other DNA sequences in this sample. The rearrangement uses TRBV7-2 and TRBJ2-7; no definite D call. This CDR3 comprises 15 residues. The V gene lost 5 bases and the J gene lost 0 bases, with 14 bases spanning the gap. Germline V gives CDR1 SGHTA, CDR2 FQGNSA. CDR3 sequence reads: CASSLNSLSSYEQYF. The CDR3 coding sequence is TGTGCCAGCAGCCTAAACAGTTTGAGCTCCTACGAGCAGTACTTC.

The rearrangement links TRBV10-2 to TRBJ2-5, with 9 bases identical to TRBD1. CDR3 length: 14 residues. Trimming removed 5 bases from V and 4 bases from J; junction bases left unmatched: 5. CDR1 and CDR2 from the germline V gene are WSHSY and SAAADI. The CDR3 is CASSTTGGGETQYF. The CDR3 DNA is TGCGCCAGCAGTACGACAGGGGGTGGAGAGACCCAGTACTTC.

V gene TRBV27 combines with J gene TRBJ2-7, with D possibly TRBD1 on 6 matching bases. Germline CDR1 reads MNHEY; CDR2 reads SMNVEV (reference sequence). CDR3 size: 15 residues. V lost 8 bases to trimming and J lost 3 bases, with 20 bases between them. The CDR3 sequence is CASYSLLGASYEQYF. The CDR3 nucleotides are TGTGCCAGCTATTCCCTGTTGGGGGCGAGCTACGAGCAGTACTTC.

This clone was picked up a small number of times. The chain combines TRBV6-1 with TRBJ2-1; a possible D gene is TRBD1 (6 bases). Per germline, CDR1 MNHNS and CDR2 SASEGT. V was trimmed by 10 bases and J by 12 bases, leaving 22 bases between them. There are 13 residues in the CDR3. The CDR3 region is CANSGRGHEGQFF. In DNA form, the CDR3 reads TGTGCCAACTCCGGCAGGGGCCACGAAGGGCAGTTCTTC.

The CDR3 region has the DNA TGTGCCAGCAGCGGGCCTGGCCCCTCCACCGGGGAGCTGTTTTTT. Its translation is CASSGPGPSTGELFF. The rearrangement joins TRBV9 to TRBJ2-2; D is unclear. V was clipped by 3 bases and J by 4 bases, with 13 bases between them. The CDR3 spans 15 residues. From germline, CDR1 is SGDLS and CDR2 YYNGEE.

This chain uses TRBV19 with TRBJ2-5; a possible D gene is TRBD1 (5 bases). Trimming took off 5 bases at V and 4 bases at J, with 11 bases between the two ends. The CDR3 has 13 amino acids. The germline CDR1 and CDR2 sequences are LNHDA and SQIVND (reference sequence). CDR3 protein: CASSFQGGETQYF. CDR3 nucleotide sequence: TGTGCCAGTAGTTTCCAGGGTGGAGAGACCCAGTACTTC.

This chain links TRBV11-3 with TRBJ2-2; 10 nucleotides match TRBD2. CDR3 length: 17 amino acids. Trimming at V came to 5 bases and at J to 4 bases, leaving 10 bases not matched to a gene. In germline, CDR1 is SGHNT, CDR2 YENEEA. Here the CDR3 DNA reads TGTGCCAGCAGCATCACGCTAGCGGGAGTAAGCACCGGGGAGCTGTTTTTT. Translation: CASSITLAGVSTGELFF.

A few counts support this clone. The chain combines TRBV9 with TRBJ2-5, with 7 bases lining up with TRBD1. The CDR3 is 15 amino acids. Looked up from germline, CDR1 is SGDLS and CDR2 is YYNGEE. V was pared by 0 bases and J by 2 bases, with 4 bases of the junction left unmatched. CDR3 nucleotide sequence: TGTGCCAGCAGCGTAGCCCCGGGACAGCAAGAGACCCAGTACTTC. Translation: CASSVAPGQQETQYF. Full variable domain (remainder filled in from reference TRBV9 and TRBJ2-5): DSGVTQTPKHLITATGQRVTLRCSPRSGDLSVYWYQQSLDQGLQFLIQYYNGEERAKGNILERFSAQQFPDLHSELNLSSLELGDSALYFCASSVAPGQQETQYFGPGTRLLVL.

The V and J genes are TRBV28 and TRBJ1-1; perhaps TRBD1 as D (6 bases). Trimming shortened V by 6 bases and J by 5 bases, and 16 bases separated the two germline ends. The germline CDR1 and CDR2 sequences are MDHEN and SYDVKM. The CDR3 is made up of 14 amino acids. CDR3 nucleotides: TGTGCCAGCAGGCTGAGGGGGATGGGGACTGAAGCTTTCTTT. Translated, it gives CASRLRGMGTEAFF.